This T cell receptor (beta chain) stems from a study of blood T cell repertoires in COVID-19. Study as a whole: Spain, Italy and the United States supplied samples that represented acute and convalescent COVID-19. The cDNA or gDNA used as material had been derived from T cells, B-cell-depleted T cells, or PBMCs.

Sequenced by immunoSEQ multiplex PCR; TCRdb stores in-frame clones only, minus some. The sample holds about 70,000 clones, approximately 84% seen once. The CDR3 loop spans 13 amino acids. Germline V gene lookup returns CDR1 SGHDN and CDR2 FVKESK. V shed 4 bases and J shed 3 bases, with 9 bases lying between them. The sequenced material came from peripheral blood. The chain employs TRBV14 and TRBJ1-1; unclear D gene. The TCR originated in a man in his forties with COVID-19, enrolled during active disease. This chain's CDR3 is CASSPDIYTEAFF. CDR3 bases: TGTGCCAGCAGCCCCGACATTTACACTGAAGCTTTCTTT.